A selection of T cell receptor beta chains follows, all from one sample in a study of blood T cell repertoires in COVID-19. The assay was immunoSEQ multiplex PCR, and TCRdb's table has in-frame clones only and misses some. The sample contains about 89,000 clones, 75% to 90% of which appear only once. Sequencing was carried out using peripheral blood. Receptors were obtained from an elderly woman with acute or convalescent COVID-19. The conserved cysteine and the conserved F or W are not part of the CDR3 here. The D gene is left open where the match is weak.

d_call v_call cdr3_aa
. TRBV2 ALTPGGSYGYT
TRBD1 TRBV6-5 ASSRTGRPYEQY
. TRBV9 ASSVEMASYNEQF
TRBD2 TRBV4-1 ASSQDLAGKNEQF
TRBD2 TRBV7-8 ASTEWGTRTYNEQF
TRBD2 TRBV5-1 ASSLGLAGVTQY
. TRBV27 ASRATQGPTGELF
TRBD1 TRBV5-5 ASRLTGGYEQY
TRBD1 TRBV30 ACTGGLTEAF
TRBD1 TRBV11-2 ASSPPGTGRETQY
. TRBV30 AWTGDSNQPQH